This is a list of T cell receptor beta chains from one sample in a study of CD8 T cells in ankylosing spondylitis. A single record per CDR3 protein comes from TCRdb applying MiXCR to the 5' RACE reads. The sample yields over 130,000 distinct CDR3 sequences, under 45% seen once. The source material was synovial fluid, either unsorted or a sorted T cell fraction (not recorded which). Receptor source: a male donor with ankylosing spondylitis. Both conserved end residues are part of each CDR3. The order of the fields is clone size, V gene, D gene, CDR3 length, J gene, CDR3 protein, CDR3 DNA. D genes are given only for firm matches. Clone sizes are given selectively: once, few, many, or a class where the clone is expanded.

>NA|TRBV6-2/TRBV6-3|NA|17|TRBJ2-6
CASKQNTGYSGANVLTF
TGTGCCAGCAAACAAAATACAGGATACTCTGGGGCCAACGTCCTGACTTTC
>NA|TRBV10-3|NA|13|TRBJ2-7
CAISEGHPYEQYF
TGTGCCATCAGTGAGGGACATCCTTACGAGCAGTACTTC
>NA|TRBV20-1|NA|15|TRBJ2-4
CSARNPAQLQNIQYF
TGCAGTGCTAGGAATCCAGCGCAGCTTCAAAACATTCAGTACTTC
>NA|TRBV29-1|TRBD2|16|TRBJ2-1
CSVEIPGLAVSNEQFF
TGCAGCGTTGAGATCCCAGGGCTAGCGGTAAGCAATGAGCAGTTCTTC
>NA|TRBV3-1|NA|17|TRBJ1-2
CACCHGLKGQADYGYTF
TGTGCCTGCTGCCACGGATTAAAGGGACAAGCCGACTATGGCTACACCTTC
>few|TRBV7-9|NA|15|TRBJ2-3
CASSRPGISTDTQYF
TGTGCCAGCAGCCGACCAGGGATTAGCACAGATACGCAGTATTTT
>NA|TRBV2|TRBD1|16|TRBJ1-2
CASSEGQGDGNYGYTF
TGTGCCAGCAGTGAGGGACAGGGGGACGGTAACTATGGCTACACCTTC
>NA|TRBV20-1|NA|13|TRBJ1-1
CSARDSRNTEAFF
TGCAGTGCTAGAGATTCCCGGAACACTGAAGCTTTCTTT
>NA|TRBV21-1|NA|13|TRBJ2-7
CASSKWGSYEQYF
TGTGCCAGCAGCAAATGGGGATCCTACGAGCAGTACTTC
>few|TRBV20-1|NA|12|TRBJ1-2
CSADYLNYGYTF
TGCAGTGCAGACTATTTGAACTATGGCTACACCTTC
>NA|TRBV18|NA|14|TRBJ1-2
CASSRTRGSYGYTF
TGTGCCAGCTCGCGTACAAGGGGGTCCTATGGCTACACCTTC
>NA|TRBV28|NA|15|TRBJ2-7
CASSNPTMLGYEQYF
TGTGCCAGCAGTAACCCGACAATGCTGGGGTACGAGCAGTACTTC
>NA|TRBV7-8|TRBD1|17|TRBJ2-7
CASSQPVDRGNPYEQYF
TGTGCCAGCAGCCAACCAGTGGACAGGGGGAACCCCTACGAGCAGTACTTC
>NA|TRBV19|NA|16|TRBJ1-5
CASSNVEGIGNQPQHF
TGTGCCAGTAGTAATGTGGAGGGAATCGGCAATCAGCCCCAGCATTTT
>NA|TRBV10-3|NA|14|TRBJ1-2
CAISESPGFYGYTF
TGTGCCATCAGTGAGTCGCCGGGATTTTATGGCTACACCTTC
>NA|TRBV11-2|NA|15|TRBJ2-2
CASSLVGQNTGELFF
TGTGCCAGCAGCTTAGTCGGGCAGAACACCGGGGAGCTGTTTTTT
>few|TRBV12-3/TRBV12-4|TRBD2|20|TRBJ2-3
CASSILAPKTSGGGTDTQYF
TGTGCCAGCAGCATCCTCGCCCCTAAGACTAGCGGGGGTGGAACAGATACGCAGTATTTT
>NA|TRBV5-6|TRBD1|16|TRBJ1-5
CASRIWGQGSNQPQHF
TGTGCCAGCAGGATTTGGGGACAGGGCAGCAATCAGCCCCAGCATTTT
>NA|TRBV20-1|NA|16|TRBJ1-5
CSARDVRTNSNQPQHF
TGCAGTGCTAGAGATGTTCGGACGAATAGCAATCAGCCCCAGCATTTT
>NA|TRBV4-3|NA|13|TRBJ2-1
CASSQGPEDEQFF
TGCGCCAGCAGCCAGGGACCGGAGGATGAGCAGTTCTTC
>NA|TRBV27|TRBD2|16|TRBJ2-7
CASSLSRLAVPYEQYF
TGTGCCAGCAGTTTATCTAGGCTAGCGGTCCCCTACGAGCAGTACTTC
>NA|TRBV11-2|NA|22|TRBJ1-1
CASSLDYGAKFVGSDSPTEAFF
TGTGCCAGCAGCTTAGATTACGGGGCCAAGTTTGTGGGCTCAGACAGCCCCACTGAAGCTTTCTTT
>NA|TRBV2|NA|19|TRBJ1-4
CASSLPRGRYQRNNEKLFF
TGTGCCAGCAGTCTCCCCCGGGGCAGATATCAACGTAATAATGAAAAACTGTTTTTT
>NA|TRBV6-2/TRBV6-3|TRBD1|14|TRBJ1-3
CASRMTGAGNTIYF
TGTGCCAGCAGGATGACAGGGGCTGGAAACACCATATATTTT
>few|TRBV7-9|NA|16|TRBJ2-1
CASSPPGDLPHNEQFF
TGTGCCAGCAGCCCTCCGGGGGACCTCCCCCACAATGAGCAGTTCTTC
>NA|TRBV3-1|NA|13|TRBJ2-1
CASSPPVGNEQFF
TGTGCCAGCAGCCCACCGGTCGGCAATGAGCAGTTCTTC
>few|TRBV29-1|NA|14|TRBJ2-1
CSVEGHPGDLEQFF
TGCAGCGTTGAAGGGCACCCCGGGGATTTAGAGCAGTTCTTC
>NA|TRBV7-9|NA|15|TRBJ1-1
CASRKGQPGNTEAFF
TGTGCCAGCAGAAAAGGACAGCCGGGAAACACTGAAGCTTTCTTT
>NA|TRBV7-6|TRBD2|18|TRBJ2-3
CASSLAKIGAGGTDTQYF
TGTGCCAGCAGCTTAGCCAAGATAGGAGCGGGGGGCACAGATACGCAGTATTTT
>once|TRBV27|TRBD1|18|TRBJ1-2
CASSSIGTGRGQYYGYTF
TGTGCCAGCAGTTCGATAGGGACAGGGAGGGGTCAATACTATGGCTACACCTTC
>few|TRBV6-4|TRBD1|14|TRBJ2-1
CASSAQGEGDEQFF
TGTGCCAGCAGTGCCCAGGGGGAAGGAGATGAGCAGTTCTTC
>NA|TRBV13|NA|12|TRBJ2-5
CASSSRQETQYF
TGTGCCAGCAGCTCACGTCAAGAGACCCAGTACTTC
>NA|TRBV7-2|NA|14|TRBJ2-1
CASSHVVSGNEQFF
TGTGCCAGCAGCCACGTTGTGTCAGGGAATGAGCAGTTCTTC
>few|TRBV5-1|TRBD2|18|TRBJ2-1
CASSLAYSGGTPYNEQFF
TGCGCCAGCAGCTTGGCCTATAGCGGGGGGACCCCCTACAATGAGCAGTTCTTC
>once|TRBV7-9|NA|14|TRBJ2-2
CASSFLINTGELFF
TGTGCCAGCAGCTTTCTGATCAACACCGGGGAGCTGTTTTTT
>few|TRBV6-2/TRBV6-3|TRBD2|13|TRBJ2-2
CASKLAGAGELFF
TGTGCCAGCAAACTAGCGGGAGCCGGGGAGCTGTTTTTT
>many|TRBV12-3/TRBV12-4|NA|13|TRBJ2-2
CASSWVNTGELFF
TGTGCCAGCAGTTGGGTGAACACCGGGGAGCTGTTTTTT
>NA|TRBV7-9|NA|17|TRBJ2-2
CASSSVMWQLNTGELFF
TGTGCCAGCAGCTCCGTAATGTGGCAGCTGAACACCGGGGAGCTGTTTTTT
>few|TRBV11-2|TRBD2|15|TRBJ2-5
CASSLGLAGQETQYF
TGTGCCAGCAGCTTGGGGCTAGCGGGACAAGAGACCCAGTACTTC
>few|TRBV4-1|NA|15|TRBJ1-2
CASSLEKQGMGGYTF
TGCGCCAGCAGCCTGGAAAAACAGGGAATGGGGGGCTACACCTTC
>many|TRBV20-1|NA|13|TRBJ2-5
CSARKSGDMAQYF
TGCAGTGCTAGAAAGTCAGGGGATATGGCCCAGTACTTC
>NA|TRBV3-1|NA|17|TRBJ1-1
CASSQRASRGGDTEAFF
TGTGCCAGCAGCCAAAGGGCAAGCAGGGGAGGAGACACTGAAGCTTTCTTT
>NA|TRBV27|NA|15|TRBJ2-7
CASSFEQGNIYEQYF
TGTGCCAGCAGTTTCGAACAAGGGAATATCTACGAGCAGTACTTC
>NA|TRBV10-3|NA|17|TRBJ2-6
CAISGSRIVSGANVLTF
TGTGCCATCAGCGGTTCCAGGATCGTCTCTGGGGCCAACGTCCTGACTTTC
>NA|TRBV6-4|TRBD1|15|TRBJ2-2
CASSTGQEGTGELFF
TGTGCCAGCAGTACGGGACAGGAGGGGACCGGGGAGCTGTTTTTT
>NA|TRBV7-6|NA|18|TRBJ2-1
CASSLVKVFRESYNEQFF
TGTGCCAGCAGCTTAGTAAAGGTTTTTAGGGAGTCCTACAATGAGCAGTTCTTC
>NA|TRBV2|TRBD1|14|TRBJ2-1
CASSEGTGIDEQFF
TGTGCCAGCAGTGAAGGGACAGGGATCGATGAGCAGTTCTTC
>once|TRBV20-1|TRBD1|18|TRBJ1-2
CSARAVPDRVIAPWGYTF
TGCAGTGCTAGGGCGGTTCCTGACAGGGTAATTGCTCCGTGGGGCTACACCTTC
>NA|TRBV7-3|NA|16|TRBJ2-3
CASSLNPITTYDTQYF
TGTGCCAGCAGCTTAAATCCTATCACCACATACGATACGCAGTATTTT
>NA|TRBV7-3|NA|15|TRBJ2-3
CASSPRTARTDTQYF
TGTGCCAGCAGCCCTAGGACAGCCCGCACAGATACGCAGTATTTT
>NA|TRBV4-1|NA|20|TRBJ2-3
CASSQDPGFSGGIFTDTQYF
TGCGCCAGCAGCCAAGATCCGGGGTTTTCGGGCGGGATCTTCACAGATACGCAGTATTTT
>NA|TRBV21-1|NA|16|TRBJ2-2
CASSVPGPLGTGELFF
TGTGCCAGCAGCGTACCGGGACCCCTTGGCACCGGGGAGCTGTTTTTT
>few|TRBV4-3|TRBD1|16|TRBJ1-2
CASSPYLNRGGYGYTF
TGCGCCAGCAGCCCGTACCTTAACAGGGGCGGCTATGGCTACACCTTC
>NA|TRBV5-1|TRBD1|14|TRBJ2-5
CASSSGGGRETQYF
TGCGCCAGCAGCTCAGGGGGCGGCCGGGAGACCCAGTACTTC
>NA|TRBV5-1|TRBD2|16|TRBJ2-3
CASSLYAGDSADTQYF
TGCGCCAGCAGCTTGTATGCGGGGGATTCAGCAGATACGCAGTATTTT